The 27 T cell receptor beta chains below were found in one sample sequenced in a study of breast tumors, draining lymph nodes, adjacent tissues. The lymph nodes were axillary draining lymph nodes from breast cancer patients. TCRdb redid the calling of the multiplex PCR reads with MiXCR, one entry per CDR3 protein. The table has 100,000 to 150,000 distinct CDR3 sequences, 20% to 25% seen once. What was sequenced was axillary lymph node tissue. These receptors all come from a female donor with breast cancer. Some clones in this sample may be carry-over from other donors' samples.

In its sample, this clonotype was seen many times. CDR3 residues: CSVVRTSGSSYEQYF. Written as DNA, the CDR3 is TGCAGCGTCGTACGGACTAGCGGAAGCTCCTACGAGCAGTACTTC. This chain connects TRBV29-1 to TRBJ2-7; 10 bases are shared with TRBD2. The germline gives CDR1 SQVTM, CDR2 ANQGSEA. The CDR3 consists of 15 residues. V lost 6 bases, J lost 0 bases, and 8 bases stayed unmatched.

This clonotype was observed at least ten times. J is TRBJ2-1 and V is TRBV11-2, with D hard to call. The CDR3 covers 16 residues. Looked up from germline, CDR1 is SGHAT and CDR2 is FQNNGV. V shed 5 bases and J shed 9 bases, with 23 bases lying between them. CDR3 DNA sequence: TGTGCCAGCAGCCGGATTCCCGACTCCCCGAGCAGTGAGCAGTTCTTC. Protein: CASSRIPDSPSSEQFF.

Comment on this clonotype: A much more abundant neighbour one base away suggests this may be a read error. The chain recombines TRBV7-9 with TRBJ2-7; TRBD1 aligns across 8 bases. The germline V gene has CDR1 SEHNR and CDR2 FQNEAQ (reference sequence). The CDR3 covers 15 residues. Trimming at V came to 3 bases and at J to 5 bases, leaving 9 bases not matched to a gene. CDR3 bases: TGTGCCAGCAGCTTGGAGCAGGGGGCAAGGAACGAGCAGTACTTC. Its protein is CASSLEQGARNEQYF. Variable domain in full (rest from reference TRBV7-9 and TRBJ2-7): DTGVSQNPRHKITKRGQNVTFRCDPISEHNRLYWYRQTLGQGPEFLTYFQNEAQLEKSRLLSDRFSAERPKGSFSTLEIQRTEQGDSAMYLCASSLEQGARNEQYFGPGTRLTVT.

This clonotype appeared a few times. The V call is TRBV5-1, the J call TRBJ2-4; D possibly corresponds to TRBD2 (6 bases). The CDR3 sequence is 14 residues long. V gave up 1 base and J gave up 5 bases, with 10 bases separating them. The germline gives CDR1 SGHRS, CDR2 YFSETQ. The chain's CDR3 is CASSLWGVENIQYF. The CDR3 DNA is TGCGCCAGCAGCTTGTGGGGGGTGGAAAACATTCAGTACTTC.

This clonotype was seen ten or more times. The gene calls are TRBV9 and TRBJ2-1, with 8 bases aligning to TRBD2. J lost 4 bases, V lost 0 bases, and 3 bases had no gene match. Germline V lookup: CDR1 SGDLS, CDR2 YYNGEE. The CDR3 runs 15 residues. This CDR3 reads CASSVGAGAYNEQFF. The CDR3 DNA is TGTGCCAGCAGCGTAGGAGCGGGAGCGTACAATGAGCAGTTCTTC. The full variable domain, with the rest looked up from reference TRBV9 and TRBJ2-1, is DSGVTQTPKHLITATGQRVTLRCSPRSGDLSVYWYQQSLDQGLQFLIQYYNGEERAKGNILERFSAQQFPDLHSELNLSSLELGDSALYFCASSVGAGAYNEQFFGPGTRLTVL.

This clonotype was counted ten times or more. The rearrangement uses TRBV2 and TRBJ2-7; D is unclear. The CDR3 has 16 amino acids. The germline V gene encodes CDR1 SNHLY and CDR2 FYNNEI. V lost 2 bases to trimming and J lost 3 bases, with 17 bases between them. Written as DNA, the CDR3 is TGTGCCAGCAGTGAAACCCCGACACGAATTCACTACGAGCAGTACTTC. This codes for CASSETPTRIHYEQYF.

The rearrangement links TRBV4-2 to TRBJ2-2; 8 bases fit TRBD2. Germline V lookup: CDR1 LGHNA, CDR2 YNFKEQ. The CDR3 loop spans 18 amino acids. V lost 0 bases to trimming and J lost 6 bases; unmatched junction nucleotides: 12. CDR3 region: CASSQETGLAGRAGELFF. The CDR3 DNA reads TGTGCCAGCAGCCAAGAGACAGGTCTAGCGGGTCGGGCCGGGGAGCTGTTTTTT.

The sample holds many counts of this clonotype. The chain joins TRBV9 to TRBJ2-7, with a weak D call TRBD2 (6 bases). This CDR3 is built from 14 residues. Germline V gives CDR1 SGDLS, CDR2 YYNGEE. V was cut by 0 bases and J by 2 bases, with 9 bases left in between. The CDR3 is CASSVAGEAYEQYF. DNA of the CDR3: TGTGCCAGCAGCGTAGCGGGGGAGGCCTACGAGCAGTACTTC.

There are many counts of this clonotype. The chain carries TRBV29-1 and TRBJ2-7; 9 bases match TRBD1. This CDR3 has 12 residues. V lost 6 bases to trimming and J lost 6 bases; unmatched junction nucleotides: 6. CDR1 is SQVTM and CDR2 is ANQGSEA in the germline V gene. CDR3 sequence (DNA): TGCAGCGTAGGGACAGGGTTAGGCGAGCAGTACTTC. It translates to CSVGTGLGEQYF.

About this clonotype: Being one base from a much bigger clone, this may be a read error. J is TRBJ1-2 and V is TRBV12-3 or TRBV12-4, with 7 bases that match TRBD1. There are 17 residues in the CDR3. V lost 6 bases, J lost 4 bases, and 17 bases stayed unmatched. CDR3 coding DNA: TGTGCCAGCAGCCTAGGTGGGGTGCAGGGGGGGATCTATGGCTACACCTTC. It yields the protein CASSLGGVQGGIYGYTF.

The chain combines TRBV7-2 with TRBJ2-4; 7 bases fit TRBD1. V trimming: 4 bases; J trimming: 4 bases; junction bases outside the gene matches: 7. This CDR3 has 15 amino acids. Germline-derived CDR1 and CDR2 are SGHTA and FQGNSA. The CDR3 nucleotides are TGTGCCAGCAGCTCCTGGACAGGTGCAAAAAACATTCAGTACTTC. It encodes CASSSWTGAKNIQYF. Looking up the rest from reference TRBV7-2 and TRBJ2-4 gives the full variable domain: GAGVSQSPSNKVTEKGKDVELRCDPISGHTALYWYRQSLGQGLEFLIYFQGNSAPDKSGLPSDRFSAERTGGSVSTLTIQRTQQEDSAVYLCASSSWTGAKNIQYFGAGTRLSVL.

The V gene is TRBV7-2, the J gene TRBJ2-3, with 7 bases aligning to TRBD2. The J segment lost 4 bases and the V segment lost 5 bases, leaving 9 bases of the junction unmatched. Per the germline V gene, CDR1 is SGHTA and CDR2 is FQGNSA. The CDR3 is made up of 15 amino acids. For the CDR3, the DNA is TGTGCCAGCAGCCAGGGACTATTCCGCGCAGATACGCAGTATTTT. Its protein is CASSQGLFRADTQYF.

This clonotype was detected ten times or more. The chain recombines TRBV2 with TRBJ1-2; D not resolved. Germline CDR1 reads SNHLY; CDR2 reads FYNNEI. The CDR3 consists of 14 residues. The germline V and J ends were trimmed by 3 bases and 6 bases, with 14 bases remaining between them. CDR3 sequence (DNA): TGTGCCAGCAGTGACAGTCGCGCCCTGGATGGCTACACCTTC. The encoded protein is CASSDSRALDGYTF.

In this sample, this clonotype turned up many times. V and J are TRBV5-1 and TRBJ2-5; D remains unclear. CDR1 and CDR2 (germline): SGHRS, YFSETQ. V was clipped by 4 bases and J by 0 bases, with 10 bases between them. The CDR3 is 14 amino acids. The CDR3 coding sequence is TGCGCCAGCAGCCCAACACGGAACCAAGAGACCCAGTACTTC. Protein: CASSPTRNQETQYF.

This clonotype was counted ten times or more. V is TRBV7-8 and J is TRBJ2-7; D gene ambiguous. Between the trimmed V and J ends, which lost 2 bases and 4 bases, there was a span of 6 bases. Germline assignment: CDR1 SGHVS and CDR2 FQNEAQ. CDR3 length: 12 residues. CDR3 amino acids: CASSLKGYEQYF. CDR3 nucleotides: TGTGCCAGCAGCTTAAAGGGTTACGAGCAGTACTTC.

The chain joins TRBV28 to TRBJ1-2; 8 bases line up with TRBD1. CDR1 is MDHEN, CDR2 SYDVKM, per germline. Trimming at V came to 0 bases and at J to 4 bases, leaving 10 bases not matched to a gene. The CDR3 has 17 amino acids. The CDR3 is CASSLWAGQGTSYGYTF. CDR3 nucleotides: TGTGCCAGCAGTTTATGGGCAGGACAGGGAACGTCCTATGGCTACACCTTC.

This clonotype was seen ten or more times. The V and J genes are TRBV6-2 or TRBV6-3 and TRBJ1-2, with D uncertain. V lost 3 bases and J lost 4, with 9 bases in between. This CDR3 spans 13 amino acids. Germline assignment: CDR1 MNHEY and CDR2 SVGEGT. CDR3 nucleotides: TGTGCCAGCAGTTATGCCAGATCCTATGGCTACACCTTC. This gives the protein CASSYARSYGYTF.

This clonotype was counted many times. The chain combines TRBV20-1 with TRBJ2-5; 8 bases align to TRBD2. From germline, CDR1 is DFQATT and CDR2 SNEGSKA (reference sequence). The CDR3 is made up of 15 amino acids. V lost 3 bases to trimming and J lost 4 bases; unmatched junction nucleotides: 10. Here the CDR3 reads CSARFRGRSRETQYF. CDR3 in DNA: TGCAGTGCTAGGTTCCGCGGGAGGTCCCGAGAGACCCAGTACTTC.

This clonotype was found many times. This sequence joins TRBV30 and TRBJ1-6; D not resolved. V gave up 1 base and J gave up 4 bases, with 8 bases separating them. The CDR3 has 14 residues. The germline gives CDR1 GTSNPN, CDR2 SVGIG (reference sequence). CDR3 in amino acids: CAWSGQPYNSPLHF. The CDR3 region has the DNA TGTGCCTGGAGTGGCCAGCCTTATAATTCACCCCTCCACTTT.

This clonotype was seen repeatedly, ten times or more. This chain links TRBV6-1 with TRBJ1-5; the D is unclear. The CDR3 has 13 residues. V was pared by 7 bases and J by 3 bases, with 10 bases between. Per germline, CDR1 MNHNS and CDR2 SASEGT. The CDR3 protein is CASTSVFNQPQHF. The CDR3 DNA reads TGTGCCAGCACCTCGGTCTTCAATCAGCCCCAGCATTTT.

Many counts were recorded for this clonotype. The chain couples TRBV5-8 to TRBJ2-5, with 7 bases fitting TRBD1. CDR3 length equals 14 residues. Trimming removed 1 base from V and 2 bases from J; junction bases left unmatched: 2. The germline V gene has CDR1 SGHTS and CDR2 YDEGEE. CDR3 residues: CASSLSDRQETQYF. The DNA of the CDR3 is TGTGCCAGCAGCTTGTCGGACAGGCAAGAGACCCAGTACTTC.

Notes on this clonotype: Possible read error: a much larger clone is one base away. This chain uses TRBV12-3 or TRBV12-4 with TRBJ2-2; 11 nucleotides align to TRBD2. This CDR3 has 15 residues. J gave up 7 bases and V 6 bases, and 7 bases lay outside the gene matches. CDR3 DNA sequence: TGTGCCAGCAGACGACTAGCGGGATACATCGGGGAGCTGTTTTTT. Amino acid sequence: CASRRLAGYIGELFF.

This clonotype was counted ten times or more. V is TRBV20-1 and J is TRBJ1-5, with a possible D match to TRBD1 (5 bases). Between the trimmed V and J ends, which lost 4 bases and 1 base, there was a span of 11 bases. The germline CDR1 and CDR2 sequences are DFQATT and SNEGSKA (reference sequence). The CDR3 is made up of 14 amino acids. CDR3 loop: CSATGTKSNQPQHF. CDR3 sequence (DNA): TGCAGTGCTACCGGGACGAAGAGCAATCAGCCCCAGCATTTT.

This clonotype appeared a few times. J is TRBJ2-2 and V is TRBV3-1; 9 nucleotides align to TRBD2. Germline V CDR1 and CDR2: LGHDT, YNNKEL (reference sequence). With V trimmed by 4 bases and J by 5 bases, 5 bases remained unmatched. The CDR3 loop spans 15 amino acids. The CDR3 loop reads CASSPGLAMTGELFF. The CDR3 DNA reads TGTGCCAGCAGCCCGGGACTAGCTATGACCGGGGAGCTGTTTTTT.

The chain couples TRBV6-1 to TRBJ2-5; 9 bases match TRBD1. Germline lookup yields CDR1 MNHNS and CDR2 SASEGT. CDR3 size: 15 residues. The V and J ends lost 2 bases and 4 bases, in that order; junction bases with no gene match: 5. The CDR3, as DNA: TGTGCCAGCAGTGAACGGGGACAGGGAGGAGAGACCCAGTACTTC. It codes for CASSERGQGGETQYF.

This clonotype was picked up many times. The J gene is TRBJ2-7, the V gene TRBV3-1; 9 bases match TRBD2. Per the germline V gene, CDR1 is LGHDT and CDR2 is YNNKEL (reference sequence). J gave up 7 bases and V 1 base, and 8 bases lay outside the gene matches. The CDR3 is 15 amino acids. CDR3 coding DNA: TGTGCCAGCAGCCAAGCGAAGCGGGAGGCAAGGGAGCAGTACTTC. It codes for CASSQAKREAREQYF.

This chain links TRBV27 with TRBJ2-1, with D possibly matching TRBD2 (5 bases). Germline values: CDR1 MNHEY, CDR2 SMNVEV (reference sequence). Trimming pared 3 bases from V and 7 bases from J, leaving 10 bases between. This CDR3 is built from 13 residues. The CDR3 region has the DNA TGTGCCAGCAGTTTTGGTTGGGAGAATGAGCAGTTCTTC. Translating gives CASSFGWENEQFF.